Listed here is a single TCR beta chain. Deletions cut 7 bases from V and 0 bases from J, with 12 bases between. Germline CDR1 and CDR2: SEHNR and FQNEAQ (reference sequence). CDR3 size: 15 residues. These data belong to a study of blood T cell repertoires in COVID-19. Whole-study context: Italy, Spain and the United States were the sources of the convalescent and acute COVID-19 samples. PBMCs, B-cell-depleted T cells, or T cells were the source of the cDNA or gDNA that made up the material.

Generated by immunoSEQ multiplex PCR, the TCRdb table keeps only in-frame clones and is missing some. The sample has around 100,000 clones, roughly nine tenths seen once. Sample: peripheral blood. The V call is TRBV7-9, the J call TRBJ1-4; D not certain. This receptor was obtained from a human donor with active COVID-19. The donor label of this sample is uncertain. The CDR3 DNA is TGTGCCAGCATCCGGGAGGGAGCAACTAATGAAAAACTGTTTTTT. Encoded protein: CASIREGATNEKLFF.